Sequencing of this T cell receptor (beta chain) was carried out in a study of T cells in Graves' hyperthyroidism and ophthalmopathy. Study information: At initial diagnosis, before any treatment had begun, peripheral blood was obtained. Study conclusions and caveats: Ophthalmopathy and stable hyperthyroidism were told apart by a 13 V-J model. Most thyroid clonotypes with frequency above 0.001 were detected in blood.

Diagnostic assessment was based on clinical symptoms, serum thyroxine and TRAb, thyroid ultrasound and orbital computed tomography. CDR1 is DFQATT, CDR2 SNEGSKA, per germline (reference sequence). The V gene lost 7 bases and the J gene lost 1 base, with 14 bases spanning the gap. CDR3 length equals 13 residues. Using RNA transcripts as the source, TCR beta CDR3 regions were amplified. The primer set for the first-round RT-PCR of the TCR CDR3 was HTBI. TCRdb re-analysed the multiplex PCR reads in MiXCR, keeping a single row per CDR3 protein. Of about 840,000 distinct CDR3 sequences listed, 38% are singletons. Concerning this clonotype itself: What it binds is unknown.

The receptor was derived from a man between 18 and 29 years old with Graves' hyperthyroidism. This chain uses TRBV20-1 with TRBJ2-7; D ambiguous. The specimen sequenced was blood. As DNA, the CDR3 is TGCAGTGACATGCCACAACTGTCCTACGAGCAGTACTTC. Its translation is CSDMPQLSYEQYF.